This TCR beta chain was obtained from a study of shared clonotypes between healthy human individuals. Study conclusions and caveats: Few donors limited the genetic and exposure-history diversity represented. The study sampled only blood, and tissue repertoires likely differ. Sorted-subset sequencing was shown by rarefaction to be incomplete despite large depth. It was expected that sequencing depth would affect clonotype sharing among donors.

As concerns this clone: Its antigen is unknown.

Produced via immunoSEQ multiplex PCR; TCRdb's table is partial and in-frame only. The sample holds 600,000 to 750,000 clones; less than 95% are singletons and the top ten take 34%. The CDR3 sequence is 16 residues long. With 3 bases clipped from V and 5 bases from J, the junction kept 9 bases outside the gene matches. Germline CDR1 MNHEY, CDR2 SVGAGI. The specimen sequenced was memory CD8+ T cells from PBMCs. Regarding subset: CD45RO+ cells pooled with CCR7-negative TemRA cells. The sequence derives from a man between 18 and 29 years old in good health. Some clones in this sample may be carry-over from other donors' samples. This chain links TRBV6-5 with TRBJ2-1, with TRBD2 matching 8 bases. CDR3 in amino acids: CASSYGTGGNHNEQFF. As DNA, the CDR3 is TGTGCCAGCAGTTATGGGACGGGAGGGAACCACAATGAGCAGTTCTTC.